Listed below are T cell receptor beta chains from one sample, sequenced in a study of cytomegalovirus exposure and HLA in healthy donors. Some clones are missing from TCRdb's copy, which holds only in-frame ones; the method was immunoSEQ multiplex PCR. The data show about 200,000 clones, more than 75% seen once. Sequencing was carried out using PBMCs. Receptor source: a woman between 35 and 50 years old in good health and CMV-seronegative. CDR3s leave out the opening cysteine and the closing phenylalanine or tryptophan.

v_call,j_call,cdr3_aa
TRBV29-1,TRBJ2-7,SVKGQGYEQY
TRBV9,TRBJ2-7,ASSAASTYEQY
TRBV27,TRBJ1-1,ASSLSAGRAF
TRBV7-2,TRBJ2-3,ASSLRRADTQY
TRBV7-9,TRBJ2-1,ASLDGTGTYNEQF
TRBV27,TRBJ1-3,ASSLASTGGNTIY
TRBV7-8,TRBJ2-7,ASSLESVGDEQY
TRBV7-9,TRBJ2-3,ASSSILAGGTDTQY
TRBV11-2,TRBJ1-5,ASSPGGGGHQPQH
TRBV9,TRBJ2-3,AGSARGGDGTDTQY
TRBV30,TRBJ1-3,AWRNRGNTIY
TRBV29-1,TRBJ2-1,SGCEGDWRYNEQF
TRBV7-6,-,ASSPGDRDHEQY
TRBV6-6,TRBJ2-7,ASALASSYEQY
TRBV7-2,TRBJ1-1,ASSSYRGRGTEAF
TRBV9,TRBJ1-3,ASSQGQGNTIY
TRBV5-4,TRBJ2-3,ASSLLAPETDTQY
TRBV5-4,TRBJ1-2,ASSSLEGQGNYGYT
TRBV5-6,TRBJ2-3,ASSFPGSTITDTQY
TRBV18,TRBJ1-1,ASCYGGMTEAF
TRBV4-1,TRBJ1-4,ASSTIRGDEKLF
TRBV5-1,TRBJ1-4,ASRYAGGQGREKLF
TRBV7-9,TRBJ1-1,ASSLGQGKAF
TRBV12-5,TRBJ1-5,ASGPGQGTQPQH
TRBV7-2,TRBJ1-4,ASSFQGGTNEKLF
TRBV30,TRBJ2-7,AWSVTGGGYYEQY
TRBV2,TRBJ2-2,ASRGRVFAGTGELF
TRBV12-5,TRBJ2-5,ASGEGWGQQQETQY
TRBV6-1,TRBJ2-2,ASSDGTANTGELF
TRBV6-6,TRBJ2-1,ASSIQFSYNEQF
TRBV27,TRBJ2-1,ASSLSNRAGGPGEQF
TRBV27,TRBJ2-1,ASSLQVRTSGRANEQF
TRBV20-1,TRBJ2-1,SAREGLDQF
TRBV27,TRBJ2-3,ASSPRTSRLGDTQY
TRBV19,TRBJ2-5,ASSIGNSWETQY
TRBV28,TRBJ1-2,ASVPQAPSRGYT
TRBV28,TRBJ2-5,ASSVDYRGAQY
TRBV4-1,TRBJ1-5,ASSLGQGYQPQH
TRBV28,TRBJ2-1,ASTRTRMFSKYNEQF
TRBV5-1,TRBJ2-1,ASSSYTGSSYNEQF
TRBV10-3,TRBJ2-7,AIRGTGGRIDEQY
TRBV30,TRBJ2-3,AWSGAAGGLDTQY
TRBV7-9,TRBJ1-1,ASSLRQGDTEAF
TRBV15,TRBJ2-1,ATSSRDNPYNEQF